This TCR beta chain was retrieved from a study of graft-versus-host responses after intestinal transplantation. For the study at large: Recipients received multivisceral, liver-intestinal, or isolated intestinal transplants. The whole recipient group had anti-thymocyte globulin induction followed by tacrolimus and steroids for roughly three years. Findings of the study overall: The highest levels of circulating GvH clones went along with early declines in HvG clones after transplant.

The method was immunoSEQ multiplex PCR; TCRdb's version includes in-frame clones alone and lacks a portion of them. The data contain approximately 130,000 clones, roughly nine tenths of them singletons. Regarding this clone: Its antigen is not identified.

The CDR3 runs 13 residues. Germline V gene lookup returns CDR1 SGHRS and CDR2 YFSETQ. The V end was cut by 2 bases, the J end by 9 bases, with 13 bases between. The source was unstimulated CD4+ T cells sorted from spleen or lymph node cells, collected before intestinal transplant. The source is a human donor who received an intestinal transplant. The rearrangement joins TRBV5-1 to TRBJ2-3; TRBD1 or TRBD2 may be the D gene (5 bases each). The CDR3 sequence: CASSFPAGSTQYF. Here the CDR3 DNA reads TGCGCCAGCAGCTTTCCGGCAGGGAGCACGCAGTATTTT. Looking up the rest from reference TRBV5-1 and TRBJ2-3 gives the full variable domain: KAGVTQTPRYLIKTRGQQVTLSCSPISGHRSVSWYQQTPGQGLQFLFEYFSETQRNKGNFPGRFSGRQFSNSRSEMNVSTLELGDSALYLCASSFPAGSTQYFGPGTRLTVL.